This entry concerns a single T cell receptor beta chain. The J segment lost 6 bases and the V segment lost 0 bases, leaving 11 bases of the junction unmatched. The germline V gene has CDR1 LNHNV and CDR2 YYDKDF (reference sequence). CDR3 length: 17 residues. This sample stems from a study of blood T cell repertoires in COVID-19. Study as a whole: Material from acute and convalescent COVID-19 was sourced from the United States, Italy and Spain. PBMCs, B-cell-depleted T cells, or T cells were the source of the cDNA or gDNA that made up the material.

This table comes from immunoSEQ multiplex PCR, and its TCRdb copy is limited to in-frame clones, with some not included. The sample lists approximately 450,000 clones; roughly 85% were seen once. Recruits, aged about 18 to 100 years, lived in around 24 US areas. Participants' own reports of clinical history determined their cohort assignment. V and J are TRBV15 and TRBJ1-2; TRBD1 matches at 9 bases. Material: PBMCs or T cells enriched from blood (not recorded which). The source of this sequence is a woman aged 18-29 years with acute COVID-19. Written as DNA, the CDR3 is TGTGCCACCAGCAGAGAAATTAGAACAGGGGGCGCTAATGGCTACACCTTC. This gives the protein CATSREIRTGGANGYTF.